The T cell receptor beta chain under discussion was sequenced for a study of OX40 agonist ivuxolimab in advanced cancers. The data were produced by immunoSEQ multiplex PCR, yet TCRdb's version contains in-frame clones alone and is incomplete. The data show 120,000 or so clones, just over 90% seen once. The CDR3 contains 16 residues. CDR1 SGHAT and CDR2 FQDESV come from the germline V gene (reference sequence). V lost 0 bases and J lost 3; bases outside the gene matches: 6. This material consisted of CD4+ or CD8+ T cells sorted from blood, taken in a trial of the OX40 agonist ivuxolimab. The chain combines TRBV11-1 with TRBJ2-7; TRBD1 matches at 9 bases. This receptor was taken from an adult with an advanced solid tumor such as melanoma, head and neck, liver or kidney cancer. CDR3 DNA sequence: TGTGCCAGCAGCTTAGCGGGGACAGGGCCTTTCTACGAGCAGTACTTC. Its protein product is CASSLAGTGPFYEQYF.